Detailed here is one T cell receptor beta chain. Its antigen is undetermined. Primed by a sample-barcoded 5' primer and a J-beta primer mix, a second PCR proceeded for about 7 to 11 cycles. Researchers report that a template-switch adaptor with 12 random nucleotides tagged each cDNA molecule. Each CDR3 protein gets one entry after TCRdb re-called the 5' RACE reads with MiXCR. The sample lists hundreds of thousands of distinct CDR3 sequences; 44% were seen once. The length of the CDR3 is 14 residues. The ends were cut back, 6 bases at V and 7 bases at J, with 19 bases in the middle. Germline CDR1 and CDR2: DFQATT and SNEGSKA (reference sequence). The sample originates from a study of blood T cells in healthy people across ages. Whole-study findings and limits: Older age went with lower TCR beta diversity per million T cells, in a roughly linear way.

No fewer than 6 million PBMCs went into each sample. The clonotype was recovered from a man aged 55 to 70 in good health. The chain employs TRBV20-1 and TRBJ2-1, with a tentative D call TRBD2 (5 bases). Sequences were obtained from blood. The DNA for the CDR3 is TGCAGTGCGGAGCCCAGCGGATTTGCAAATGAGCAGTTCTTC. Protein sequence: CSAEPSGFANEQFF.